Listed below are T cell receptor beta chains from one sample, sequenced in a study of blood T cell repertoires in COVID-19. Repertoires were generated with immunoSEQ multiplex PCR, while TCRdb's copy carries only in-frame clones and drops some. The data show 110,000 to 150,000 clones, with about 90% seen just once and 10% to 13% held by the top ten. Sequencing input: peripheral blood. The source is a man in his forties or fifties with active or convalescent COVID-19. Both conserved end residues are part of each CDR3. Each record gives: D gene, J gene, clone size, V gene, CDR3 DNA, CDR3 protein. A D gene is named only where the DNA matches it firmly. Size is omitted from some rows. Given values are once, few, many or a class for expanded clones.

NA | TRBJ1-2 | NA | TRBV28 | TGTGCCAGCAGTCCGATACAGGGAAACTATGGCTACACCTTC | CASSPIQGNYGYTF
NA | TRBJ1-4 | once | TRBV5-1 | TGCGCCAGCAGCTTGGGGCAGGGAAGTGGAAATGAAAAACTGTTTTTT | CASSLGQGSGNEKLFF
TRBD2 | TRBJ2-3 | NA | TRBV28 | TGTGCCAGCAGTTCTAGCGGGAGAACAGATACGCAGTATTTT | CASSSSGRTDTQYF
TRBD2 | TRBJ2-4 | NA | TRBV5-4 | TGTGCCAGCAGCAAACCAGCGGGAGAGGCGAACATTCAGTACTTC | CASSKPAGEANIQYF
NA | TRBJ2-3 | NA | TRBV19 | TGTGCCAGTAGTCCCCGCATATCAGCGGACACAGATACGCAGTATTTT | CASSPRISADTDTQYF
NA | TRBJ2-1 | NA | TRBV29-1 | TGCAGCGTTGAGTCGGGGGTTCGGGGCAATGAGCAGTTCTTC | CSVESGVRGNEQFF
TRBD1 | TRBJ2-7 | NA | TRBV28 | TGTGCCAGCAGAGAGACAGGGGTTACCTACGAGCAGTACTTC | CASRETGVTYEQYF
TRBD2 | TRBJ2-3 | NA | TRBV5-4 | TGTGCCAGCAGCTGGACTAGCGGGGGGGGCACAGATACGCAGTATTTT | CASSWTSGGGTDTQYF
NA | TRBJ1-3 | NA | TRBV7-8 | TGTGCCAGCAGCAAACAGAGCCTCTCTGGAAACACCATATATTTT | CASSKQSLSGNTIYF
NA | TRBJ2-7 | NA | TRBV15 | TGTGCCACCAGCAGAGATCGGGGACTGGGGAGTGACGAGCAGTACTTC | CATSRDRGLGSDEQYF
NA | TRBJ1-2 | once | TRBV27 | TGTGCCAGCAGTCCCGGGACACTAGCTAACTATGGCTACACCTTC | CASSPGTLANYGYTF
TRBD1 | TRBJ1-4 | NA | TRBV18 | TGTGCCAGCTCACCACCTGACGGGACAGCAAAACTGTTTTTT | CASSPPDGTAKLFF
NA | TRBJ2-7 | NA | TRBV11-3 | TGTGCCAGCAGCTTAGATCCCCAGGCCGGGCAGTACTTC | CASSLDPQAGQYF
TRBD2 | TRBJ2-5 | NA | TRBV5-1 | TGCGCCAGCAGCTTGGAGGAGGGGGTCGGCGGGAGGCCCTCTAAAGGAACCCAGTACTTC | CASSLEEGVGGRPSKGTQYF
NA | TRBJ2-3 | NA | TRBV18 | TGTGCCAGCTCACCACGGGCGGGACTGAGCACAGATACGCAGTATTTT | CASSPRAGLSTDTQYF
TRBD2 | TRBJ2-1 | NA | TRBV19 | TGTGCCAGTAGTAGACTAGCGGGAGATGCCTACAATGAGCAGTTCTTC | CASSRLAGDAYNEQFF
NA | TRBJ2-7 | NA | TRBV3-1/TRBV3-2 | TGTGCCAGCAGCCAAGTGGGGATAGGGGCCTACGAGCAGTACTTC | CASSQVGIGAYEQYF
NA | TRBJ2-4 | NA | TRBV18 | TGTGCCAGCTCACCAGGACTTTCCAAAAACATTCAGTACTTC | CASSPGLSKNIQYF
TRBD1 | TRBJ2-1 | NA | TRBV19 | TGTGCCAGTAGTATAGCACAGGGGCCCACCAATGAGCAGTTCTTC | CASSIAQGPTNEQFF
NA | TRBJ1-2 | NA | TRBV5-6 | TGTGCCAGCAGCGTGGGACTTACTTACAACTATGGCTACACCTTC | CASSVGLTYNYGYTF
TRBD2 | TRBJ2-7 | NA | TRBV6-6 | TGTGCCAGCAGTAACAGGGGACTAGCGGGAGTTCGGGAGCAGTACTTC | CASSNRGLAGVREQYF
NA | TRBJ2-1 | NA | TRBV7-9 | TGTGCCAGCAGCTTAGACGGGATTGAATACAATGAGCAGTTCTTC | CASSLDGIEYNEQFF
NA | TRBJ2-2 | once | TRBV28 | TGTGCCAGCAGCCTCTCCACCGGGGAGCTGTTTTTT | CASSLSTGELFF
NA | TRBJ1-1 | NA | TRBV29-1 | TGCAGCGTTGATGCGGGGGGCTACACTGAAGCTTTCTTT | CSVDAGGYTEAFF
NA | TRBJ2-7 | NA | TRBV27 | TGTGCCAGCAGGTACACAGGGGCCGGCGGGGACGAGCAGTACTTC | CASRYTGAGGDEQYF
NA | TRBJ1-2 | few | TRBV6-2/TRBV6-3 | TGTGCCAGCAGCCTTGTCGGGTACTACTATGGCTACACCTTC | CASSLVGYYYGYTF
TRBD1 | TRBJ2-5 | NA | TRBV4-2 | TGTGCCAGCAGCCAAGATAGACAGGGGGGCGAGACCCAGTACTTC | CASSQDRQGGETQYF
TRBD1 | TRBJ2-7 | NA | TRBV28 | TGTGCCAGCAGATGGGGACAGGGTGGGACTTACGAGCAGTACTTC | CASRWGQGGTYEQYF
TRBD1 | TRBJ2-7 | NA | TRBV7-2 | TGTGCCAGCAGCCTAAACAGGGGGAACGAGCAGTACTTC | CASSLNRGNEQYF
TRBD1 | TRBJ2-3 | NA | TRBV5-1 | TGCGCCAGCAGCGGGACAGGGGCAGGCACAGATACGCAGTATTTT | CASSGTGAGTDTQYF
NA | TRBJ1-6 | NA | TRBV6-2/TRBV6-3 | TGTGCCAGCAGTTACGGGCAGGTCACTTCACCCCTCCACTTT | CASSYGQVTSPLHF
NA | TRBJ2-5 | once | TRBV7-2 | TGTGCCAGCAGCTTAATGAGGAGTAAGGAGACCCAGTACTTC | CASSLMRSKETQYF
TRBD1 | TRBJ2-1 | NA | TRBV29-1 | TGCAGCACCATGGGGGGGACAGGGGTCAATGAGCAGTTCTTC | CSTMGGTGVNEQFF
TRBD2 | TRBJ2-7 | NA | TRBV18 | TGTGCCAGCTCATCGACTAGCGGGAGAGGAGAGCAGTACTTC | CASSSTSGRGEQYF
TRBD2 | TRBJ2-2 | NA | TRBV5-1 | TGCGCCAGCAGCTTCCGGTGGGCGGGAGTCGTAAGAGCCGGGGAGCTGTTTTTT | CASSFRWAGVVRAGELFF
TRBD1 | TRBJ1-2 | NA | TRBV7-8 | TGTGCCAGCAGCCCCGGACAGGGGGCGTATGGCTACACCTTC | CASSPGQGAYGYTF
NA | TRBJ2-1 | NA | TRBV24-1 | TGTGCCACCAGCGCCAGGGACACCTCAAGCTCCTACAATGAGCAGTTCTTC | CATSARDTSSSYNEQFF
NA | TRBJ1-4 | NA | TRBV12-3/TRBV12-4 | TGTGCCAGCAGTCCCGGGTCCAGTGAAAAACTGTTTTTT | CASSPGSSEKLFF
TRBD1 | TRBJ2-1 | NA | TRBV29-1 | TGCAGCGCCTACAGGGGGCCCAATGAGCAGTTCTTC | CSAYRGPNEQFF
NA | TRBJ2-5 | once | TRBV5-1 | TGCGCCAGCAGTGACCTCAGGGGAGAGACCCAGTACTTC | CASSDLRGETQYF
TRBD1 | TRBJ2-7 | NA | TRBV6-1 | TGTGCCAGCAGTGAAACACAGGGGGCAGGTTACGAGCAGTACTTC | CASSETQGAGYEQYF
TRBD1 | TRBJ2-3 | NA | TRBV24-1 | TGTGCCACCAGTGACCGGACAGGGAGCACAGATACGCAGTATTTT | CATSDRTGSTDTQYF
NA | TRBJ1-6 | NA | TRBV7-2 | TGTGCCAGCAGCTTAGTTCCTATCTATAATTCACCCCTCCACTTT | CASSLVPIYNSPLHF
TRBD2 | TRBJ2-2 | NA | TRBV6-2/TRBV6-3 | TGTGCCAGCAGCCATGTAGCGGGAGCGGTCACCGGGGAGCTGTTTTTT | CASSHVAGAVTGELFF
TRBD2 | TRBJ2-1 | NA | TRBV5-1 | TGCGCCAGCAGCCCAACTAGCGGGAGGGCGCTCTACAATGAGCAGTTCTTC | CASSPTSGRALYNEQFF
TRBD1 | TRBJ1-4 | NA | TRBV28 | TGTGCCAGCAGGGAAAGGACAGGGGGATATGAAAAACTGTTTTTT | CASRERTGGYEKLFF
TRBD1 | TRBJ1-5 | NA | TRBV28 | TGTGCCAGCAGTCGACAGGGCGGCCAGCCCCAGCATTTT | CASSRQGGQPQHF
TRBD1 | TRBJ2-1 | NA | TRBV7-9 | TGTGCCAGCAGCGTAGAAGGGGGCCATGAGCAGTTCTTC | CASSVEGGHEQFF
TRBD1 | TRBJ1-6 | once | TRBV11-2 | TGTGCCAGCAGCTCCGTCAGGGGGCCCAATTCACCCCTCCACTTT | CASSSVRGPNSPLHF
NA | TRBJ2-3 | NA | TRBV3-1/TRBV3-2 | TGTGCCAGCAGCCAAGGCACAGGGGGGGGTACAGATACGCAGTATTTT | CASSQGTGGGTDTQYF
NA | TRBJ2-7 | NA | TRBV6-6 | TGTGCCAGCATCTCCCACTCCGAGCAGTACTTC | CASISHSEQYF
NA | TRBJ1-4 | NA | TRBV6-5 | TGTGCCAGCAGGCCCCAAAACGGGGAAAAACTGTTTTTT | CASRPQNGEKLFF